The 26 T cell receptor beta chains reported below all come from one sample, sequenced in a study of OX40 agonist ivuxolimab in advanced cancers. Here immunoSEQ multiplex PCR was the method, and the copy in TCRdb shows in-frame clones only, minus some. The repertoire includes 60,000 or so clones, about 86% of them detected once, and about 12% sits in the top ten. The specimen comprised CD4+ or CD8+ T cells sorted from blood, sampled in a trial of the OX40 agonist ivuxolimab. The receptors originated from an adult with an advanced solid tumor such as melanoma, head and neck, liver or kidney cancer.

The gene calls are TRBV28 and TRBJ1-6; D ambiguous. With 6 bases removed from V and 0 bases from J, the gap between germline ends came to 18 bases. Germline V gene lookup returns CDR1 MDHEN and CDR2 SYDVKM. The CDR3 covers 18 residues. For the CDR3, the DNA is TGTGCCAGCAGCCGTGAACACACTCGGGGCTCCTATAATTCACCCCTCCACTTT. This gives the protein CASSREHTRGSYNSPLHF.

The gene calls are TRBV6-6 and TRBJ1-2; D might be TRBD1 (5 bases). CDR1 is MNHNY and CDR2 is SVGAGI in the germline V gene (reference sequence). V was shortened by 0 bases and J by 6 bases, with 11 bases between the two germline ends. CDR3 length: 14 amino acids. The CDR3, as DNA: TGTGCCAGCAGTTACTCGATATCGGGGGATGGCTACACCTTC. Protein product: CASSYSISGDGYTF.

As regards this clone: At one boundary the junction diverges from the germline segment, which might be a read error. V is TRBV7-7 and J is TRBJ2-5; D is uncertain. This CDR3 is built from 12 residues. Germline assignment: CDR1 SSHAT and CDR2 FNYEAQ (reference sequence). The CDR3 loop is CASSSTGETQYF. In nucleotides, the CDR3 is TGTGCTAGCAGCTCTACCGGGGAGACCCAGTACTTC.

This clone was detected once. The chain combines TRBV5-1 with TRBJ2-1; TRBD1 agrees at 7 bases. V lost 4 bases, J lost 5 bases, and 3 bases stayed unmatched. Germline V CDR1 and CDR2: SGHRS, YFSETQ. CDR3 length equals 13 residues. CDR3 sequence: CASSGDRDNEQFF. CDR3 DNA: TGCGCCAGCAGCGGGGACAGAGACAATGAGCAGTTCTTC.

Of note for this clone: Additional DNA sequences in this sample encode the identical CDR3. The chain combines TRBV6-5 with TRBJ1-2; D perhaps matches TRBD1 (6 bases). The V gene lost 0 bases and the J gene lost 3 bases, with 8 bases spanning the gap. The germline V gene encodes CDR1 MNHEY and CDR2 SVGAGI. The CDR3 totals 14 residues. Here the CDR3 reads CASSYSEGDYGYTF. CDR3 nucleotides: TGTGCCAGCAGTTACTCGGAGGGGGACTATGGCTACACCTTC.

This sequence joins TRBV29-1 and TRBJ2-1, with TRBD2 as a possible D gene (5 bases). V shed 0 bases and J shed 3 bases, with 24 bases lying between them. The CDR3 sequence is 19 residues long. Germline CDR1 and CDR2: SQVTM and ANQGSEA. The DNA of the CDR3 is TGCAGCGTTGAAGAAACTGTTGCGGGTAAAGGATCTAGCTACAATGAGCAGTTCTTC. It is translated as CSVEETVAGKGSSYNEQFF.

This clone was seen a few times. The CDR3 sequence: CASSPIGGQETQYF. The CDR3 DNA sequence: TGTGCCAGCAGTCCAATCGGTGGGCAAGAGACCCAGTACTTC. The chain has TRBV6-5 and TRBJ2-5; no definite D call. The germline V gene has CDR1 MNHEY and CDR2 SVGAGI. The CDR3 has 14 residues. V was shortened by 5 bases and J by 2 bases, with 12 bases between the two germline ends.

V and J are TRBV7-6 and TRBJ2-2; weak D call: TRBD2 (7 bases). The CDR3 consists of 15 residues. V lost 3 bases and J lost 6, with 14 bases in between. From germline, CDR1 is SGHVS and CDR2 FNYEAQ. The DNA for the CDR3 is TGTGCCAGCAGCTTCGGGGGGCGCGACGCCGGGGAGCTGTTTTTT. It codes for CASSFGGRDAGELFF.

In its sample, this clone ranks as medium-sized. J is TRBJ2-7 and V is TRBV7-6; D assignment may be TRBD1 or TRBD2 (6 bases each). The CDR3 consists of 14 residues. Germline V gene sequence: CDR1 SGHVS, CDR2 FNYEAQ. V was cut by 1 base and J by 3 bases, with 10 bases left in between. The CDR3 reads CASSLGRGLYEQYF. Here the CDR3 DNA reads TGTGCCAGCAGCTTAGGCAGGGGACTCTACGAGCAGTACTTC. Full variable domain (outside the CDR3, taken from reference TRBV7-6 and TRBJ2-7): GAGVSQSPRYKVTKRGQDVALRCDPISGHVSLYWYRQALGQGPEFLTYFNYEAQQDKSGLPNDRFSAERPEGSISTLTIQRTEQRDSAMYRCASSLGRGLYEQYFGPGTRLTVT.

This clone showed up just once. CDR3 amino acids: CASSFVNGYEQYF. The CDR3 DNA reads as TGTGCCAGCAGTTTTGTCAACGGGTACGAGCAGTACTTC. The chain uses TRBV28 and TRBJ2-5; D gene unclear. The end of the DNA is better explained by TRBJ2-7, so the J call may be wrong. Germline V gene lookup returns CDR1 MDHEN and CDR2 SYDVKM. The CDR3 extends over 13 amino acids.

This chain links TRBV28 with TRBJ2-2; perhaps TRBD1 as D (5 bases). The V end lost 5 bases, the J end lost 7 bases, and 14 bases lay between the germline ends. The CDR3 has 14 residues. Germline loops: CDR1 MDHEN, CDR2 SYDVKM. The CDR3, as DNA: TGTGCCAGCAGTCCGCTCAGGGTGGTCGGGGAGCTGTTTTTT. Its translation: CASSPLRVVGELFF.

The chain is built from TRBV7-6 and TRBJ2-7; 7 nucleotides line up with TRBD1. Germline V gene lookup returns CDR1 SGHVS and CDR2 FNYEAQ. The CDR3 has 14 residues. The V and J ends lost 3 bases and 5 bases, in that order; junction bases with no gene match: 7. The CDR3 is CASSLGQPQNEQYF. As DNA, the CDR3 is TGTGCCAGCAGCTTGGGACAGCCACAGAACGAGCAGTACTTC.

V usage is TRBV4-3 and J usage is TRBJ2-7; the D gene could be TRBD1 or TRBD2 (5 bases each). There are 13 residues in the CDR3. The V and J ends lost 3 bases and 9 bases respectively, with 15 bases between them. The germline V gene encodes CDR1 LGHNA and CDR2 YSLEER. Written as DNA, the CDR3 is TGCGCCAGCAGCCAGCATCGGGGACCACTGCAGTACTTC. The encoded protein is CASSQHRGPLQYF.

CDR3 coding DNA: TGTGCCAGCAGTTCAACAGGGGATGCCGGGGAGCTGTTTTTT. Translated: CASSSTGDAGELFF. The chain joins TRBV28 to TRBJ2-2, with TRBD1 matching 7 bases. The CDR3 runs 14 residues. Germline lookup yields CDR1 MDHEN and CDR2 SYDVKM. The J segment lost 6 bases and the V segment lost 4 bases, leaving 5 bases of the junction unmatched.

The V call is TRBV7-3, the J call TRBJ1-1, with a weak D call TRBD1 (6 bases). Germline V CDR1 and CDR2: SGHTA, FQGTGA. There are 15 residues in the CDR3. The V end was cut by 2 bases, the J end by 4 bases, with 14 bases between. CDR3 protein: CASSLWGGAGTEAFF. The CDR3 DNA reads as TGTGCCAGCAGCTTATGGGGGGGCGCGGGCACTGAAGCTTTCTTT.

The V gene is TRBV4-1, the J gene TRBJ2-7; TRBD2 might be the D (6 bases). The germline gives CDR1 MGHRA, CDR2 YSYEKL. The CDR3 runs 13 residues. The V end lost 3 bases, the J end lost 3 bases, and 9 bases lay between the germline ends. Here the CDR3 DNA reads TGCGCCAGCAGCCAGCCCGGGGGCTACGAGCAGTACTTC. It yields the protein CASSQPGGYEQYF.

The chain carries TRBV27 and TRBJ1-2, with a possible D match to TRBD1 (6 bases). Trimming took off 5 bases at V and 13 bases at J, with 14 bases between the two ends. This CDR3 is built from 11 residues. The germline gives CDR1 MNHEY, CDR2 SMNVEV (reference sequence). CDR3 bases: TGTGCCAGCAGTAAAGACAGGCACCTCACCTTC. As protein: CASSKDRHLTF.

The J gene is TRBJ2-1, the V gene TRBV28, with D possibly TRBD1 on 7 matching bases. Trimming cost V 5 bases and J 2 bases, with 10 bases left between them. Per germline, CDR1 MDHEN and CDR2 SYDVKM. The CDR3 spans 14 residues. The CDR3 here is CASSPRGAYNEQFF. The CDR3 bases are TGTGCCAGCAGTCCCAGGGGGGCCTACAATGAGCAGTTCTTC. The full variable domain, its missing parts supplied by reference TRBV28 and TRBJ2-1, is DVKVTQSSRYLVKRTGEKVFLECVQDMDHENMFWYRQDPGLGLRLIYFSYDVKMKEKGDIPEGYSVSREKKERFSLILESASTNQTSMYLCASSPRGAYNEQFFGPGTRLTVL.

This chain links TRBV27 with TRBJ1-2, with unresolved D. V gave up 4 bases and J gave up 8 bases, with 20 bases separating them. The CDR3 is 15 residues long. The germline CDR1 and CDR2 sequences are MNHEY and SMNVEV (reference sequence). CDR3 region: CASSSNSNPGRGYTF. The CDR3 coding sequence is TGTGCCAGCAGTTCCAACAGCAATCCTGGACGAGGCTACACCTTC.

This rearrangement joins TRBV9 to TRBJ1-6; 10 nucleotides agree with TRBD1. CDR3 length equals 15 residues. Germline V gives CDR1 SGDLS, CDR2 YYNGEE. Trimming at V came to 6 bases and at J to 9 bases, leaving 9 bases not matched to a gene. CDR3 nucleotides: TGTGCCAGCACCACCCCGGGACAGGGGAGTTCACCCCTCCACTTT. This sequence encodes CASTTPGQGSSPLHF.

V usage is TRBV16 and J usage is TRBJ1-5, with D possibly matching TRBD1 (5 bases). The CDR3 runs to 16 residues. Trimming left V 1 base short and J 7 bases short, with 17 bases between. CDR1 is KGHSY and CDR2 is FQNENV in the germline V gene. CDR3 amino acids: CASSQFLQASGQPQHF. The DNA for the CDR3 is TGTGCCAGCAGCCAATTTCTCCAGGCCTCAGGGCAGCCCCAGCATTTT. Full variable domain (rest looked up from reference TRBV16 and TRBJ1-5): GEEVAQTPKHLVRGEGQKAKLYCAPIKGHSYVFWYQQVLKNEFKFLISFQNENVFDETGMPKERFSAKCLPNSPCSLEIQATKLEDSAVYFCASSQFLQASGQPQHFGDGTRLSIL.

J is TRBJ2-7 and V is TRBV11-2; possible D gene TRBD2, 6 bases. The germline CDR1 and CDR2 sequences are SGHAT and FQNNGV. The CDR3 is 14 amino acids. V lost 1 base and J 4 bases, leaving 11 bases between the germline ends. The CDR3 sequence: CASSLVAGTYEQYF. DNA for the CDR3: TGTGCCAGCAGCTTAGTCGCAGGGACTTACGAGCAGTACTTC. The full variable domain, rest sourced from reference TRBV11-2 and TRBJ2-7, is EAGVAQSPRYKIIEKRQSVAFWCNPISGHATLYWYQQILGQGPKLLIQFQNNGVVDDSQLPKDRFSAERLKGVDSTLKIQPAKLEDSAVYLCASSLVAGTYEQYFGPGTRLTVT.

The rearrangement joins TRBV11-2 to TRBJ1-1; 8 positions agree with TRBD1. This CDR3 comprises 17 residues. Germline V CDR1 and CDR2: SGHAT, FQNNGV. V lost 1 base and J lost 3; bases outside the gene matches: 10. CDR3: CASSLVGAGQVYTEAFF. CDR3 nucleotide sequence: TGTGCCAGCAGCTTAGTAGGTGCGGGACAGGTCTACACTGAAGCTTTCTTT.

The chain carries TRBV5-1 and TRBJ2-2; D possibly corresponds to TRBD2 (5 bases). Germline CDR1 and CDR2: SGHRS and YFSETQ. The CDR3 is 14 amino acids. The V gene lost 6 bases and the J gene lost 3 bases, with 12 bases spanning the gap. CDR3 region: CASTLLRDTGELFF. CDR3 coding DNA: TGCGCCAGCACCCTACTGCGGGACACCGGGGAGCTGTTTTTT.

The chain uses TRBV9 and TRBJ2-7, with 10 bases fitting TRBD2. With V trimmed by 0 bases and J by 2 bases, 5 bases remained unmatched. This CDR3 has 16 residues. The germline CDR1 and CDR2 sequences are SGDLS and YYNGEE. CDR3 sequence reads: CASSVGGAGGPYEQYF. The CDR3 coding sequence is TGTGCCAGCAGCGTAGGAGGAGCGGGGGGGCCCTACGAGCAGTACTTC.

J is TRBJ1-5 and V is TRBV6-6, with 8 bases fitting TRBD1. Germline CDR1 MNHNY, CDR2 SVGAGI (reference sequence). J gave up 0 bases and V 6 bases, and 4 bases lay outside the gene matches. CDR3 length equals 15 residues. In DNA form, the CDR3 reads TGTGCCAGCAGCCCAGGGGGCGGTAGCAATCAGCCCCAGCATTTT. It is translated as CASSPGGGSNQPQHF.